This T cell receptor (beta chain) was captured by sequencing in a study of shared T cell receptors in the human thymus. Profiled with immunoSEQ multiplex PCR; TCRdb holds only in-frame clones, not every one. The data show about 610,000 clones, with roughly 88% seen just once and over 0.008% held by the top ten. The V gene's germline CDR1 is LGHNA and CDR2 YNFKEQ. J gave up 7 bases and V 0 bases, and 12 bases lay outside the gene matches. The CDR3 has 17 residues. The same specimen was also included in a second study, on human thymus T cells. That investigation notes: The source of the thymus tissue was resections taken during corrective heart surgery.

Sequencing input: thymocytes. This clonotype was obtained from a boy under three years old with a congenital heart defect. The gene calls are TRBV4-2 and TRBJ2-5; the match to TRBD2 covers 9 bases. The CDR3 loop is CASSQDLLAGPRLTQYF. The DNA for the CDR3 is TGTGCCAGCAGCCAAGATCTGCTAGCGGGACCCAGGCTGACCCAGTACTTC.